These 17 T cell receptor beta chains share one sample of origin, sequenced in a study of neoadjuvant nivolumab and ipilimumab in lung cancer. Only in-frame clones appear in the TCRdb table, and some are missing; sequencing was by immunoSEQ multiplex PCR. Found here are about 4,300 clones, around three quarters of them singletons; the top ten hold approximately 4.9%. The material was peripheral blood, obtained after neoadjuvant nivolumab, alone or with ipilimumab, at or shortly before surgery. Every receptor here comes from an adult with non-small cell lung cancer.

This clone occurred a few times. The V gene is TRBV11-2, the J gene TRBJ1-1; the D gene is possibly TRBD1 (5 bases). CDR3 length: 13 amino acids. The germline V and J ends were trimmed by 5 bases and 1 base, with 8 bases remaining between them. CDR1 and CDR2 from the germline V gene are SGHAT and FQNNGV. CDR3 sequence reads: CASSPRGNTEAFF. The CDR3 DNA sequence: TGTGCCAGCAGCCCGAGGGGGAACACTGAAGCTTTCTTT.

The chain carries TRBV28 and TRBJ1-2, with D possibly being TRBD1 (5 bases). Germline CDR1 is MDHEN and CDR2 is SYDVKM. V shed 2 bases and J shed 8 bases, with 12 bases lying between them. This CDR3 is 13 amino acids long. The CDR3 nucleotides read TGTGCCAGCAGTTTAATCCAGGACAAAGGCTACACCTTC. Translation: CASSLIQDKGYTF.

In this sample, this clone turned up a few times. The chain carries TRBV7-8 and TRBJ2-7, with D perhaps TRBD1 (6 bases). The CDR3 has 14 amino acids. Germline V gene lookup returns CDR1 SGHVS and CDR2 FQNEAQ. Trimming took 4 bases from V and 2 from J, leaving 12 bases between them. CDR3 amino acids: CASSSEGVTYEQYF. CDR3 coding DNA: TGTGCCAGCAGCTCAGAGGGGGTAACCTACGAGCAGTACTTC.

This clone is a singleton in its sample. J is TRBJ2-4 and V is TRBV6-1; maybe TRBD1 (6 bases). V gave up 0 bases and J gave up 8 bases, with 11 bases separating them. Germline CDR1 MNHNS, CDR2 SASEGT. The CDR3 totals 14 residues. CDR3 in amino acids: CASSEASQGYIQYF. The CDR3 region has the DNA TGTGCCAGCAGTGAAGCCAGTCAGGGGTACATTCAGTACTTC.

V gene TRBV7-9 combines with J gene TRBJ1-1, with D perhaps matching TRBD1 (5 bases). V dropped 4 bases and J dropped 7 bases, with 16 bases sitting between them. CDR3 length: 14 amino acids. CDR1 is SEHNR and CDR2 is FQNEAQ in the germline V gene (reference sequence). The CDR3: CASSYGGGGDEAFF. The CDR3 DNA follows: TGTGCCAGCAGCTATGGCGGGGGAGGCGATGAAGCTTTCTTT.

By share, this clone counts as medium-sized. This chain links TRBV5-1 with TRBJ1-1; TRBD1 matches 7 bases. From germline, CDR1 is SGHRS and CDR2 YFSETQ. The CDR3 is 14 residues long. The junction had 8 bases not matched to a gene; V was cut back by 4 bases and J by 5 bases. CDR3 nucleotides: TGCGCCAGCAGCCAGACAGGGAGGGAAACTGAAGCTTTCTTT. As protein: CASSQTGRETEAFF. The whole variable domain, remainder taken from reference TRBV5-1 and TRBJ1-1, is KAGVTQTPRYLIKTRGQQVTLSCSPISGHRSVSWYQQTPGQGLQFLFEYFSETQRNKGNFPGRFSGRQFSNSRSEMNVSTLELGDSALYLCASSQTGRETEAFFGQGTRLTVV.

For this clone: Different DNA sequences within this sample yield the same CDR3. This rearrangement joins TRBV2 to TRBJ2-1; D gene uncertain. The V gene lost 3 bases and the J gene lost 3 bases, with 6 bases spanning the gap. Germline CDR1 reads SNHLY; CDR2 reads FYNNEI. There are 13 residues in the CDR3. The CDR3 sequence is CASSDNGYNEQFF. CDR3 in DNA: TGTGCCAGCAGTGATAACGGCTACAATGAGCAGTTCTTC.

This clone was counted only a few times. This sequence joins TRBV30 and TRBJ2-2; no firm D call. Germline values: CDR1 GTSNPN, CDR2 SVGIG (reference sequence). The CDR3 has 13 residues. V lost 6 bases and J 3 bases, leaving 11 bases between the germline ends. The CDR3 loop is CACTTVDTGELFF. CDR3 DNA: TGTGCCTGCACCACCGTTGACACCGGGGAGCTGTTTTTT.

The chain uses TRBV4-1 and TRBJ1-4, with no clear D. CDR1 and CDR2 from the germline V gene are MGHRA and YSYEKL. V lost 4 bases, J lost 8 bases, and 20 bases lay in between. This CDR3 region has 16 residues. The CDR3 nucleotides are TGCGCCAGCAGCCCCAGACGGGTCCCCTTCGAGGAAAAACTGTTTTTT. Protein sequence: CASSPRRVPFEEKLFF.

The gene calls are TRBV27 and TRBJ1-5; D is uncertain. V dropped 6 bases and J dropped 6 bases, with 18 bases sitting between them. The CDR3 sequence is 15 residues long. The germline V gene encodes CDR1 MNHEY and CDR2 SMNVEV (reference sequence). The CDR3 is CASRERREEGQPQHF. Written as DNA, the CDR3 is TGTGCCAGCAGAGAAAGAAGGGAGGAGGGTCAGCCCCAGCATTTT.

The chain couples TRBV29-1 to TRBJ1-1; maybe TRBD1 (5 bases). CDR1 is SQVTM, CDR2 ANQGSEA, per germline. Between the trimmed V and J ends, which lost 4 bases and 3 bases, there was a span of 12 bases. The CDR3 spans 13 residues. The CDR3 region is CSVAMGPDTEAFF. Here the CDR3 DNA reads TGCAGCGTTGCGATGGGACCTGACACTGAAGCTTTCTTT.

The V and J genes are TRBV19 and TRBJ1-6; 7 bases agree with TRBD1. The CDR3 is made up of 14 amino acids. V trimming: 7 bases; J trimming: 7 bases; junction bases outside the gene matches: 7. The germline V gene has CDR1 LNHDA and CDR2 SQIVND (reference sequence). This chain's CDR3 is CASNRGQKNSPLHF. Written as DNA, the CDR3 is TGTGCCAGTAATAGGGGACAGAAAAATTCACCCCTCCACTTT.

The chain employs TRBV13 and TRBJ1-4; a possible D gene is TRBD1 (5 bases). CDR1 PRHDT and CDR2 FYEKMQ come from the germline V gene (reference sequence). This CDR3 is built from 15 residues. Trimming shortened V by 3 bases and J by 4 bases, and 12 bases separated the two germline ends. CDR3 bases: TGTGCCAGCAGCTTTTCGACAGCTAGTAATGAAAAACTGTTTTTT. Translated, it gives CASSFSTASNEKLFF.

J is TRBJ2-7 and V is TRBV7-2; 8 nucleotides align to TRBD2. V trimming: 1 base; J trimming: 3 bases; junction bases outside the gene matches: 5. CDR1 and CDR2 (germline): SGHTA, FQGNSA. This CDR3 is 15 amino acids long. The CDR3 spells CASSLVSGELYEQYF. CDR3 sequence (DNA): TGTGCCAGCAGCTTAGTTAGCGGGGAGCTCTACGAGCAGTACTTC.

The genes are TRBV5-4 and TRBJ1-2, with D possibly TRBD1 on 5 matching bases. Per germline, CDR1 SGHNT and CDR2 YYREEE (reference sequence). The CDR3 is 15 residues long. V lost 2 bases, J lost 2 bases, and 13 bases lay in between. The DNA of the CDR3 is TGTGCCAGCAGCTTTATTGACGAGGGGAACTATGGCTACACCTTC. The encoded protein is CASSFIDEGNYGYTF.

V and J are TRBV29-1 and TRBJ2-7; no reliable D call. Germline V gene data show CDR1 as SQVTM and CDR2 as ANQGSEA. CDR3 length equals 11 residues. The ends were cut back, 6 bases at V and 5 bases at J, with 11 bases in the middle. Here the CDR3 DNA reads TGCAGCGTGCTTTGGAGAGACGAGCAGTACTTC. This codes for CSVLWRDEQYF.

This clone showed up just a few times. This CDR3 is CASSLDLGEETQYF. CDR3 sequence (DNA): TGTGCCAGCAGCTTGGATTTAGGGGAAGAGACCCAGTACTTC. The J gene is TRBJ2-5, the V gene TRBV5-4, with D possibly being TRBD1 (5 bases). The ends were cut back, 0 bases at V and 3 bases at J, with 9 bases in the middle. This CDR3 contains 14 residues. CDR1 and CDR2 from the germline V gene are SGHNT and YYREEE (reference sequence).